The 12 T cell receptor beta chains in this list originate from one sample, sequenced in a study of metastatic and nonmetastatic thyroid tumors. With MiXCR, TCRdb called clones anew from the PCR reads. The sample holds tens of thousands of clones; around 21% are singletons and the top ten take about 16%. None of the patients had undergone any treatment ahead of thyroid surgery. What was sequenced was blood. Every receptor here comes from a female donor with papillary thyroid cancer or a benign thyroid nodule (not recorded which). Some clones in this sample may be carry-over from other donors' samples.

This clone appeared a few times. A read error may explain this, as a much larger clone is one base away. V and J are TRBV5-8 and TRBJ2-3; D not resolved. Germline CDR1 and CDR2: SGHTS and YDEGEE. The CDR3 loop spans 13 amino acids. With 4 bases removed from V and 4 bases from J, the gap between germline ends came to 10 bases. The CDR3 protein is CASSKQQSDTQYF. CDR3 in DNA: TGTGCCAGCAGCAAACAACAGTCAGATACGCAGTATTTT.

V is TRBV2 and J is TRBJ1-2, with D tentatively TRBD1 (5 bases). The CDR3 has 14 residues. Germline V gene sequence: CDR1 SNHLY, CDR2 FYNNEI. V was trimmed by 7 bases and J by 7 bases, leaving 19 bases between them. CDR3 nucleotides: TGTGCCAGCACACCGACAGAGAGCGGTAGTGGCTACACCTTC. It yields the protein CASTPTESGSGYTF.

This clone was picked up many times. V is TRBV19 and J is TRBJ2-3; TRBD2 aligns across 8 bases. Unmatched junction bases numbered 2, after V lost 6 bases and J lost 0 bases. Germline lookup yields CDR1 LNHDA and CDR2 SQIVND (reference sequence). The CDR3 runs 14 residues. As DNA, the CDR3 is TGTGCCAGTAGCCTAGCGGGTAGCACAGATACGCAGTATTTT. Translating it yields CASSLAGSTDTQYF.

This chain joins TRBV19 and TRBJ2-3; TRBD2 matches at 8 bases. This CDR3 region has 13 residues. CDR1 and CDR2 (germline): LNHDA, SQIVND (reference sequence). Trimming took 6 bases from V and 6 from J; bases not matched to a gene: 5. CDR3 nucleotides: TGTGCCAGTAGCGGGACTAGATGGGATACGCAGTATTTT. Its protein is CASSGTRWDTQYF.

Many counts were recorded for this clone. The chain recombines TRBV10-3 with TRBJ2-7, with 12 bases lining up with TRBD1. V dropped 4 bases and J dropped 9; count of bases not matched to a gene: 4. CDR3 size: 13 residues. CDR1 and CDR2 (germline): ENHRY, SYGVKD. The CDR3 DNA is TGTGCCATCAGTGGGGGACAGGGGGCGCGGCAGTACTTC. Its translation is CAISGGQGARQYF.

This clone was seen at least ten times. A junction boundary mismatches the germline segment, possibly from a read error. The same CDR3 also results from other DNA sequences found in this sample. The chain is built from TRBV9 and TRBJ2-2; D perhaps matches TRBD1 (5 bases). CDR1 is SGDLS and CDR2 is YYNGEE in the germline V gene. The CDR3 is 15 residues long. CDR3 nucleotide sequence: TGTGCCAGCAGTGATACAGGAACCAACACTGGGGAGCTGTTTTTT. This codes for CASSDTGTNTGELFF.

This clone was detected only a few times. The V and J genes are TRBV6-1 and TRBJ2-1; 8 bases align to TRBD2. The germline CDR1 and CDR2 sequences are MNHNS and SASEGT. CDR3 size: 16 residues. J was trimmed by 0 bases and V by 6 bases; bases with no gene match: 7. CDR3 nucleotides: TGTGCCAGCAGGATGGTGAGCGGGAGCTCCTACAATGAGCAGTTCTTC. Residues: CASRMVSGSSYNEQFF.

This clone was seen at least ten times. The V gene is TRBV5-6, the J gene TRBJ1-2; no clear D gene. This CDR3 comprises 13 residues. Germline V gene sequence: CDR1 SGHDT, CDR2 YYEEEE. Trimming left V 0 bases short and J 5 bases short, with 8 bases between. The CDR3 sequence is CASSLGAAYGYTF. The CDR3 coding sequence is TGTGCCAGCAGCTTGGGAGCAGCATATGGCTACACCTTC.

This clone was found many times. The V gene is TRBV5-1, the J gene TRBJ2-3; 8 bases align to TRBD2. CDR1 is SGHRS and CDR2 is YFSETQ in the germline V gene. V was pared by 5 bases and J by 7 bases, with 6 bases of the junction left unmatched. This CDR3 is built from 13 residues. CDR3 coding DNA: TGCGCCAGCAGTGCTAGCGGGTCATATACGCAGTATTTT. It translates to CASSASGSYTQYF.

This clone has at least ten counts. This chain links TRBV15 with TRBJ2-7; D is possibly TRBD2 (6 bases). Germline V gives CDR1 LNHNV, CDR2 YYDKDF (reference sequence). CDR3 length equals 15 residues. V lost 0 bases and J 0 bases, leaving 9 bases between the germline ends. The CDR3 coding sequence is TGTGCCACCAGCAGAGATGGGGGGAGCTCCTACGAGCAGTACTTC. Its protein product is CATSRDGGSSYEQYF.

This clone was seen ten or more times. The chain employs TRBV2 and TRBJ1-5, with 7 bases matching TRBD1. This CDR3 is 13 amino acids long. V lost 5 bases to trimming and J lost 4 bases; unmatched junction nucleotides: 2. The germline gives CDR1 SNHLY, CDR2 FYNNEI. This chain's CDR3 is CASSTGVNQPQHF. CDR3 DNA: TGTGCCAGCAGTACAGGGGTTAATCAGCCCCAGCATTTT.

This chain uses TRBV20-1 with TRBJ1-1; 7 positions match TRBD1. The CDR3 extends over 13 amino acids. V lost 8 bases, J lost 2 bases, and 8 bases stayed unmatched. CDR1 is DFQATT, CDR2 SNEGSKA, per germline (reference sequence). This chain's CDR3 is CSSPGGGNTEAFF. Here the CDR3 DNA reads TGCAGTTCCCCAGGGGGGGGCAACACTGAAGCTTTCTTT.